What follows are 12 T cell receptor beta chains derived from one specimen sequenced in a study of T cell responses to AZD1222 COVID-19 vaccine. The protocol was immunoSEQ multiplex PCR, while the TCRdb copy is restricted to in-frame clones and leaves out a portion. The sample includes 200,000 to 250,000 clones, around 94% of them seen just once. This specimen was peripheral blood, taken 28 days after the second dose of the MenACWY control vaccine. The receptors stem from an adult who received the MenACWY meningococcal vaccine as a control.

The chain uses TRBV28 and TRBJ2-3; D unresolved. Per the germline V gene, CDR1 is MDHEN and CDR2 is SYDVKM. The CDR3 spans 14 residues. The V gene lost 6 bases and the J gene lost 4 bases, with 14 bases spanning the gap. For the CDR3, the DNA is TGTGCCAGCAGCCCAAGACTGTCCCCAGATACGCAGTATTTT. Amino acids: CASSPRLSPDTQYF.

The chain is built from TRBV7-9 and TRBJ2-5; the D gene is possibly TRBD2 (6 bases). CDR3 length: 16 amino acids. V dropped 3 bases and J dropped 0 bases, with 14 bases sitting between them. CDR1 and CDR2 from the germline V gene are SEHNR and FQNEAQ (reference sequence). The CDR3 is CASSLGARGYQETQYF. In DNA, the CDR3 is TGTGCCAGCAGCTTGGGAGCCCGGGGGTACCAAGAGACCCAGTACTTC.

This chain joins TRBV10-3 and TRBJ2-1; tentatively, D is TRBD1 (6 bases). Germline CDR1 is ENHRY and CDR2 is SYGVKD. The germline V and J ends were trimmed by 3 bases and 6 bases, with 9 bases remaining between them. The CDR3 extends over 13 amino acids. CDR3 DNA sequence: TGTGCCATCAGTGAACAGGGTAGCAATGAGCAGTTCTTC. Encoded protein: CAISEQGSNEQFF.

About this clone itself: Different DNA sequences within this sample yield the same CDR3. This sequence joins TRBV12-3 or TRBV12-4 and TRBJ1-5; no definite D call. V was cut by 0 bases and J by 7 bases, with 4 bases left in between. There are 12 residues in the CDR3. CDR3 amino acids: CASSLALQPQHF. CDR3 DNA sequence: TGTGCCAGCAGTTTAGCGTTGCAGCCCCAGCATTTT.

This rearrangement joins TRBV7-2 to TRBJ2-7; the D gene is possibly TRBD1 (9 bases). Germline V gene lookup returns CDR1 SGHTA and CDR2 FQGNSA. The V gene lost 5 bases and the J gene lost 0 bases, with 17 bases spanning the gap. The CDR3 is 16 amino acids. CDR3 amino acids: CASSQGQGTSSYEQYF. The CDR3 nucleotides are TGTGCCAGCAGCCAAGGACAGGGGACTAGCTCCTACGAGCAGTACTTC.

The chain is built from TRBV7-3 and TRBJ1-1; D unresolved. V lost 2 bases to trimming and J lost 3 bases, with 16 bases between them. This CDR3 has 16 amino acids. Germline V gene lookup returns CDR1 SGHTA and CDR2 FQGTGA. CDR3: CASSLLARRADTEAFF. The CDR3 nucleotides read TGTGCCAGCAGCTTACTAGCCCGGAGGGCGGACACTGAAGCTTTCTTT. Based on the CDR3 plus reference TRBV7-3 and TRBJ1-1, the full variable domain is GAGVSQTPSNKVTEKGKYVELRCDPISGHTALYWYRQSLGQGPEFLIYFQGTGAADDSGLPNDRFFAVRPEGSVSTLKIQRTERGDSAVYLCASSLLARRADTEAFFGQGTRLTVV.

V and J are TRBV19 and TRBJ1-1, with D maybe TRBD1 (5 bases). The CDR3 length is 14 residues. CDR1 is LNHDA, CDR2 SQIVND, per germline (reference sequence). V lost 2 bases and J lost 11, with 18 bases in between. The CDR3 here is CASSITSGGRQAFF. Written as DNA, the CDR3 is TGTGCCAGTAGTATAACCTCCGGGGGTCGGCAGGCTTTCTTT. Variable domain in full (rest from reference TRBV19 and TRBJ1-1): DGGITQSPKYLFRKEGQNVTLSCEQNLNHDAMYWYRQDPGQGLRLIYYSQIVNDFQKGDIAEGYSVSREKKESFPLTVTSAQKNPTAFYLCASSITSGGRQAFFGQGTRLTVV.

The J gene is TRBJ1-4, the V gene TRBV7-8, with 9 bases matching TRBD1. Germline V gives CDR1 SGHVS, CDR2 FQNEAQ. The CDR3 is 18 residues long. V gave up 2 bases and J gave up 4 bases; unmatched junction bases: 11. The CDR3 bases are TGTGCCAGCAGCTTACGCATAGGGACAGGGTCGAGTAATGAAAAACTGTTTTTT. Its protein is CASSLRIGTGSSNEKLFF.

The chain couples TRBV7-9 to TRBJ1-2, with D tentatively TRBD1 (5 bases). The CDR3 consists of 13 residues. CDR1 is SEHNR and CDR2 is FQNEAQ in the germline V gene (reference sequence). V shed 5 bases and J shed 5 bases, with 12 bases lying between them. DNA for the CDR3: TGTGCCAGCAGCCGGCAGGGAGGATATGGCTACACCTTC. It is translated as CASSRQGGYGYTF.

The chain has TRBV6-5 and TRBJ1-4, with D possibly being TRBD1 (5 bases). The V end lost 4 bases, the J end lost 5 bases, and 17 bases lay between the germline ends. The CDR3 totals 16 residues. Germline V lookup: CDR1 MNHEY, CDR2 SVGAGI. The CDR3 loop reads CASSFGFGRQNEKLFF. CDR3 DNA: TGTGCCAGCAGTTTTGGGTTCGGCAGACAGAATGAAAAACTGTTTTTT.

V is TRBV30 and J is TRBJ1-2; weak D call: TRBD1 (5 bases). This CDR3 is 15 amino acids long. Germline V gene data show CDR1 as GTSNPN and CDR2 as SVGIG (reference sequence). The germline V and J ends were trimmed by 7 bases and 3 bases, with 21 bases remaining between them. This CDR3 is CASTTRGLGDYGYTF. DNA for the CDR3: TGTGCCTCCACGACCCGTGGGTTGGGGGACTATGGCTACACCTTC.

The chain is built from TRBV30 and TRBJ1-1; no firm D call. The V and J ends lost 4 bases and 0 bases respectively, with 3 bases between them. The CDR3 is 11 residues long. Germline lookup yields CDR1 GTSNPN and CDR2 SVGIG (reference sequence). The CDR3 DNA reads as TGTGCCTGGAATATGAACACTGAAGCTTTCTTT. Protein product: CAWNMNTEAFF.